This T cell receptor beta chain was found in a study of blood T cell repertoires in COVID-19 (TCRdb year 2020). Study-wide context: Collaborator samples came from the United States, Italy and Spain and covered acute and convalescent phases of COVID-19. Samples came from the ongoing ImmuneRACE study (first 160 participants) plus 1,254 subjects from 6 global collaborators. Where HLA class I and class II types were available, the types were taken from metadata supplied by the sample provider, not from assay-based typing. The repertoires were made available in a free public database intended to serve as a resource for research on the immune response to SARS-CoV-2. The prospective study material was composed of cDNA or gDNA derived from T cells, B-cell-depleted T cells, or PBMCs. The dataset comprised deeply sampled blood TCRbeta repertoires from subjects exposed to, actively infected with, or recovered from COVID-19. The sample metadata nearly always contained a de-identified subject ID, COVID-19 status, age in years and sex. Overall study outcomes, separate from this receptor: The quantity of clinical and demographic metadata differed by source and by participant and was supplied without curation.

About this clone itself: There is no known antigen for this receptor. No clone much larger than this one lies a single base away; base qualities are absent.

The germline V end is reduced by 6 bases and the J end by 5 bases; junction bases left unmatched: 5. The CDR3, from cysteine to phenylalanine, totals 13 residues. The entry retains the CDR3 DNA only, 39 bases that are in frame from base 1. CDR1 and CDR2 are drawn from the germline V gene (reference sequence): MNHEY, SMNVEV. Enrolling through a virtual design, the prospective study's participants ranged in age from roughly 18 to 90 years and lived across some 22 United States geographic areas. In the prospective study, participants were assigned to cohorts based on the clinical history participants reported in a screening survey and a study questionnaire. Recovered participants in ImmuneRACE Cohort 3 were defined as having two consecutive negative NP/OP PCR tests, clearance from a healthcare professional, or resolution of symptoms. Mobile phlebotomists in the prospective study collected whole blood, serum and a nasopharyngeal or oropharyngeal swab from every participant. Additional blood draws and questionnaires over an approximately 2-month period could optionally be provided by prospective study participants. Before DNA extraction, prospective study blood samples were shipped either frozen or at room temperature.

TCRbeta CDR3 regions were amplified from genomic DNA by means of the immunoSEQ Assay, a bias-controlled multiplex PCR. The paper's data handling went like this. The number of nucleated cells in each sample was estimated from the amplification of reference gene primers within the assay. Sequence reads were collapsed and filtered to measure the absolute abundance of every unique TCRbeta CDR3 rearrangement. For each sample, productive Simpson clonality was calculated as the square root of Simpson's diversity index across productive rearrangements. TCRdb limited this immuneACCESS table to in-frame rearrangements with V and J called. A share of clones is missing; checked studies link under half to unresolved V genes, and the rest is unexplained. V and J calls and clone size come straight from that table; D and trimming were deduced from the DNA. This sample holds 150,000 to 200,000 clones; 80% to 90% were observed only once. About 8% of the sample is held by the ten biggest clonotypes.

In this chain, TRBV27 is recombined with TRBJ2-7, with TRBD1 matching 9 junction bases. The clonotype originates from a woman between 50 and 59 years old who had recovered from COVID-19. The sample comprised PBMCs or T cells enriched from blood (not recorded which). The base sequence is TGTGCCAGCAGGCTGACAGGGGGGCACGAGCAGTACTTC. This is translated as CASRLTGGHEQYF.